This is a list of T cell receptor beta chains from one sample in a study of CD8 T cells in ankylosing spondylitis. TCRdb reprocessed the 5' RACE reads via MiXCR and lists one record per CDR3 protein. The table shows roughly 130,000 distinct CDR3 sequences, with more than 7% occurring only once. The sample taken for sequencing was synovial fluid, either unsorted or a sorted T cell fraction (not recorded which). All receptors derive from a male donor with ankylosing spondylitis. Both conserved end residues are part of each CDR3. Each record gives: J gene, D gene, clone size, CDR3 length, V gene, CDR3 protein, CDR3 DNA. A D gene is named only where the DNA matches it firmly. Size values are once, few and many counts, or a class for expanded clones, and some rows have none.

j_call: TRBJ1-3; d_call: .; clone_size: many; cdr3_length: 15; v_call: TRBV7-2; cdr3_aa: CASSSPTSSGNTIYF; cdr3_nt: TGTGCCAGCAGCTCTCCGACCAGCTCTGGAAACACCATATATTTT
j_call: TRBJ1-4; d_call: .; clone_size: few; cdr3_length: 13; v_call: TRBV29-1; cdr3_aa: CSVGAIGNEKLFF; cdr3_nt: TGCAGCGTGGGTGCGATTGGTAATGAAAAACTGTTTTTT
j_call: TRBJ1-2; d_call: .; clone_size: few; cdr3_length: 13; v_call: TRBV24-1; cdr3_aa: CATSDDRMYGYTF; cdr3_nt: TGTGCCACCAGTGACGACAGAATGTATGGCTACACCTTC
j_call: TRBJ2-1; d_call: .; clone_size: .; cdr3_length: 17; v_call: TRBV7-9; cdr3_aa: CASSLGVGTDSYNEQFF; cdr3_nt: TGTGCCAGCAGCTTAGGGGTCGGGACTGACTCCTACAATGAGCAGTTCTTC
j_call: TRBJ2-5; d_call: TRBD2; clone_size: few; cdr3_length: 16; v_call: TRBV6-2/TRBV6-3; cdr3_aa: CASRPTLAGGGETQYF; cdr3_nt: TGTGCCAGCAGACCTACCTTGGCGGGAGGAGGAGAGACCCAGTACTTC
j_call: TRBJ2-7; d_call: .; clone_size: many; cdr3_length: 12; v_call: TRBV20-1; cdr3_aa: CRTTLDSLEQYF; cdr3_nt: TGCAGAACGACACTGGATTCTTTAGAGCAGTACTTC
j_call: TRBJ2-7; d_call: .; clone_size: few; cdr3_length: 12; v_call: TRBV28; cdr3_aa: CASSRTRYEQYF; cdr3_nt: TGTGCCAGCAGCCGAACACGCTACGAGCAGTACTTC
j_call: TRBJ2-3; d_call: .; clone_size: many; cdr3_length: 16; v_call: TRBV20-1; cdr3_aa: CSARNPPGRGLNTQYF; cdr3_nt: TGCAGTGCTAGAAACCCTCCGGGGCGGGGGCTGAATACGCAGTATTTT
j_call: TRBJ2-1; d_call: TRBD2; clone_size: .; cdr3_length: 13; v_call: TRBV27; cdr3_aa: CASKLQGGNEQFF; cdr3_nt: TGTGCCAGCAAGCTGCAGGGAGGGAATGAGCAGTTCTTC
j_call: TRBJ2-3; d_call: .; clone_size: many; cdr3_length: 13; v_call: TRBV7-2; cdr3_aa: CASSNGPRDTQYF; cdr3_nt: TGTGCCAGCAGCAATGGGCCCAGAGATACGCAGTATTTT
j_call: TRBJ1-2; d_call: TRBD1; clone_size: many; cdr3_length: 12; v_call: TRBV20-1; cdr3_aa: CSARGDIGGPTF; cdr3_nt: TGCAGTGCTCGCGGGGACATAGGGGGCCCTACCTTC
j_call: TRBJ2-7; d_call: TRBD1; clone_size: many; cdr3_length: 14; v_call: TRBV5-1; cdr3_aa: CASAGTGVPYEQYF; cdr3_nt: TGCGCCAGCGCCGGGACAGGGGTTCCCTACGAGCAGTACTTC
j_call: TRBJ2-3; d_call: .; clone_size: many; cdr3_length: 16; v_call: TRBV27; cdr3_aa: CASSLYRTSSTDTQYF; cdr3_nt: TGTGCCAGCAGCCTATATAGGACATCTAGCACAGATACGCAGTATTTT
j_call: TRBJ2-1; d_call: .; clone_size: .; cdr3_length: 11; v_call: TRBV20-1; cdr3_aa: CSASSRDEQFF; cdr3_nt: TGCAGTGCTAGCTCACGGGATGAGCAGTTCTTC
j_call: TRBJ1-2; d_call: .; clone_size: few; cdr3_length: 13; v_call: TRBV18; cdr3_aa: CASSPEPTTGYTF; cdr3_nt: TGTGCCAGCTCACCGGAACCTACTACTGGCTACACCTTC
j_call: TRBJ2-7; d_call: TRBD2; clone_size: many; cdr3_length: 18; v_call: TRBV4-2; cdr3_aa: CASSQESWTSGTTYEQYF; cdr3_nt: TGTGCCAGCAGCCAAGAAAGTTGGACTAGCGGGACAACCTACGAGCAGTACTTC
j_call: TRBJ2-3; d_call: TRBD2; clone_size: many; cdr3_length: 15; v_call: TRBV20-1; cdr3_aa: CSASPLAGGTDTQYF; cdr3_nt: TGCAGTGCTTCTCCTCTAGCGGGGGGCACAGATACGCAGTATTTT
j_call: TRBJ1-2; d_call: TRBD1; clone_size: many; cdr3_length: 15; v_call: TRBV15; cdr3_aa: CATSTMDRGRGGYTF; cdr3_nt: TGTGCCACCAGCACCATGGACAGGGGGCGAGGTGGCTACACCTTC
j_call: TRBJ1-6; d_call: .; clone_size: many; cdr3_length: 13; v_call: TRBV3-1; cdr3_aa: CASSQMNNPPLHF; cdr3_nt: TGTGCCAGCAGCCAAATGAACAATCCACCCCTCCACTTT
j_call: TRBJ2-1; d_call: .; clone_size: few; cdr3_length: 16; v_call: TRBV7-6; cdr3_aa: CASSLGIAGTYNEQFF; cdr3_nt: TGTGCCAGCAGCTTAGGTATCGCAGGGACCTACAATGAGCAGTTCTTC
j_call: TRBJ2-2; d_call: TRBD2; clone_size: .; cdr3_length: 15; v_call: TRBV9; cdr3_aa: CASSQGLAGVGELFF; cdr3_nt: TGTGCCAGCAGCCAGGGACTAGCGGGAGTCGGGGAGCTGTTTTTT
j_call: TRBJ2-1; d_call: .; clone_size: many; cdr3_length: 14; v_call: TRBV7-2; cdr3_aa: CASSLSTVRGTQFF; cdr3_nt: TGTGCCAGCAGCTTATCTACCGTTCGGGGAACGCAGTTCTTC
j_call: TRBJ2-2; d_call: TRBD2; clone_size: .; cdr3_length: 18; v_call: TRBV6-5; cdr3_aa: CASSYDPIAGVVTGELFF; cdr3_nt: TGTGCCAGCAGTTACGACCCCATAGCGGGGGTCGTCACCGGGGAGCTGTTTTTT
j_call: TRBJ1-3; d_call: TRBD1; clone_size: .; cdr3_length: 16; v_call: TRBV9; cdr3_aa: CASSVGQGVWGNTIYF; cdr3_nt: TGTGCCAGCAGCGTAGGACAGGGGGTATGGGGAAACACCATATATTTT
j_call: TRBJ2-2; d_call: TRBD2; clone_size: many; cdr3_length: 15; v_call: TRBV20-1; cdr3_aa: CSAIRGVSNTGELFF; cdr3_nt: TGCAGTGCCATACGGGGGGTTTCGAACACCGGGGAGCTGTTTTTT
j_call: TRBJ2-3; d_call: .; clone_size: few; cdr3_length: 14; v_call: TRBV27; cdr3_aa: CATKTQGFTDTQYF; cdr3_nt: TGTGCCACCAAGACTCAGGGTTTCACAGATACGCAGTATTTT
j_call: TRBJ2-3; d_call: .; clone_size: many; cdr3_length: 12; v_call: TRBV29-1; cdr3_aa: CSVDMGTDTQYF; cdr3_nt: TGCAGCGTTGACATGGGCACAGATACGCAGTATTTT
j_call: TRBJ1-3; d_call: TRBD1; clone_size: many; cdr3_length: 15; v_call: TRBV5-1; cdr3_aa: CASSLGQGNRNTIYF; cdr3_nt: TGCGCCAGCAGCTTGGGACAGGGGAACCGAAACACCATATATTTT
j_call: TRBJ2-1; d_call: .; clone_size: many; cdr3_length: 14; v_call: TRBV29-1; cdr3_aa: CSVDLGKGDNEQFF; cdr3_nt: TGCAGCGTTGACTTAGGAAAGGGGGACAATGAGCAGTTCTTC
j_call: TRBJ1-1; d_call: .; clone_size: many; cdr3_length: 14; v_call: TRBV20-1; cdr3_aa: CSARRGRDQAEAFF; cdr3_nt: TGCAGTGCTAGAAGGGGCAGGGATCAGGCTGAAGCTTTCTTT
j_call: TRBJ2-3; d_call: .; clone_size: few; cdr3_length: 13; v_call: TRBV18; cdr3_aa: CASSPPPADTQYF; cdr3_nt: TGTGCCAGCTCACCACCGCCAGCAGATACGCAGTATTTT
j_call: TRBJ1-2; d_call: .; clone_size: many; cdr3_length: 13; v_call: TRBV18; cdr3_aa: CASSPGSDYGYTF; cdr3_nt: TGTGCCAGCTCACCTGGCAGCGACTATGGCTACACCTTC
j_call: TRBJ2-7; d_call: .; clone_size: few; cdr3_length: 13; v_call: TRBV7-2; cdr3_aa: CASSWGLIYEQYF; cdr3_nt: TGTGCCAGCAGCTGGGGACTCATCTACGAGCAGTACTTC
j_call: TRBJ2-7; d_call: TRBD2; clone_size: few; cdr3_length: 14; v_call: TRBV28; cdr3_aa: CASSQAGSLYEQYF; cdr3_nt: TGTGCCAGCAGCCAAGCGGGATCCCTCTACGAGCAGTACTTC
j_call: TRBJ1-2; d_call: .; clone_size: .; cdr3_length: 12; v_call: TRBV6-2/TRBV6-3; cdr3_aa: CASSGPGYRYTF; cdr3_nt: TGTGCCAGCAGTGGGCCAGGCTATCGCTACACCTTC
j_call: TRBJ2-3; d_call: .; clone_size: .; cdr3_length: 14; v_call: TRBV20-1; cdr3_aa: CSARNRNREDTQYF; cdr3_nt: TGCAGTGCTAGGAATCGGAACAGAGAAGATACGCAGTATTTT
j_call: TRBJ2-1; d_call: .; clone_size: many; cdr3_length: 15; v_call: TRBV7-7; cdr3_aa: CASSEGLDSYNEQFF; cdr3_nt: TGTGCTAGCAGCGAAGGACTGGACTCCTACAATGAGCAGTTCTTC
j_call: TRBJ1-2; d_call: .; clone_size: many; cdr3_length: 13; v_call: TRBV6-2/TRBV6-3; cdr3_aa: CASSLRKNYGYTF; cdr3_nt: TGTGCCAGCAGTTTGAGGAAAAACTATGGCTACACCTTC
j_call: TRBJ2-5; d_call: .; clone_size: many; cdr3_length: 12; v_call: TRBV6-6; cdr3_aa: CASRPGRETQYF; cdr3_nt: TGTGCCAGCAGACCTGGAAGGGAGACCCAGTACTTC
j_call: TRBJ2-5; d_call: .; clone_size: many; cdr3_length: 12; v_call: TRBV7-2; cdr3_aa: CASSPMGETQYF; cdr3_nt: TGTGCCAGCAGTCCTATGGGAGAGACCCAGTACTTC
j_call: TRBJ2-7; d_call: .; clone_size: many; cdr3_length: 11; v_call: TRBV7-2; cdr3_aa: CASSYGGEQYF; cdr3_nt: TGTGCCAGCAGCTATGGAGGTGAGCAGTACTTC
j_call: TRBJ1-2; d_call: TRBD1; clone_size: many; cdr3_length: 16; v_call: TRBV7-9; cdr3_aa: CASSSFYRGRGYGYTF; cdr3_nt: TGTGCCAGCAGTTCTTTCTACAGGGGGCGCGGCTATGGCTACACCTTC
j_call: TRBJ1-5; d_call: .; clone_size: .; cdr3_length: 11; v_call: TRBV12-3/TRBV12-4; cdr3_aa: CASSINQPQHF; cdr3_nt: TGTGCCAGCAGCATAAATCAGCCCCAGCATTTT
j_call: TRBJ2-5; d_call: .; clone_size: .; cdr3_length: 12; v_call: TRBV12-5; cdr3_aa: CASGLYGETQYF; cdr3_nt: TGTGCTAGTGGTTTGTATGGTGAGACCCAGTACTTC
j_call: TRBJ2-7; d_call: .; clone_size: .; cdr3_length: 15; v_call: TRBV7-2; cdr3_aa: CASSLVSIISYEQYF; cdr3_nt: TGTGCCAGCAGCTTAGTCAGTATCATCTCCTACGAGCAGTACTTC
j_call: TRBJ2-7; d_call: .; clone_size: many; cdr3_length: 14; v_call: TRBV7-7; cdr3_aa: CASSLEAVSYEQYF; cdr3_nt: TGTGCTAGCAGCTTAGAGGCAGTGAGCTACGAGCAGTACTTC
j_call: TRBJ1-2; d_call: .; clone_size: .; cdr3_length: 13; v_call: TRBV30; cdr3_aa: CAWSVTANYGYTF; cdr3_nt: TGTGCCTGGAGCGTTACAGCTAACTATGGCTACACCTTC
j_call: TRBJ1-1; d_call: .; clone_size: few; cdr3_length: 13; v_call: TRBV7-2; cdr3_aa: CASSSRVWGEAFF; cdr3_nt: TGTGCCAGCAGCTCCAGGGTTTGGGGTGAAGCTTTCTTT
j_call: TRBJ2-7; d_call: .; clone_size: many; cdr3_length: 14; v_call: TRBV24-1; cdr3_aa: CATSDPGNPNEQYF; cdr3_nt: TGTGCCACCAGTGACCCGGGGAATCCGAACGAGCAGTACTTC
j_call: TRBJ2-1; d_call: .; clone_size: few; cdr3_length: 14; v_call: TRBV2; cdr3_aa: CASSDGIIYNEQFF; cdr3_nt: TGTGCCAGCAGTGATGGAATAATCTACAATGAGCAGTTCTTC
j_call: TRBJ2-3; d_call: .; clone_size: many; cdr3_length: 15; v_call: TRBV7-2; cdr3_aa: CASSLAPSRADTQYF; cdr3_nt: TGTGCCAGCAGCTTAGCGCCGTCTCGTGCTGATACGCAGTATTTT